Sequencing of this TCR beta chain was carried out in a study of Ad26.COV2.S vaccination and SARS-CoV-2 variants. The CDR3 spans 13 residues. V was pared by 1 base and J by 4 bases, with 7 bases between. Documented treatment: around 19 received Ad26.COV2.S at low or high dose, single or two shots; 5 received placebo; per-sample allocation not given. Sampling was performed 63 days after the first vaccine or placebo injection. Vaccination employed an Ad26 vector expressing the Wuhan-strain SARS-CoV-2 spike. Repertoires were generated with immunoSEQ multiplex PCR, while TCRdb's copy carries only in-frame clones and drops some. The sample contains around 320,000 clones, approximately 86% of which appear only once.

The receptor comes from a person between 18 and 65 years old who received the Ad26.COV2.S COVID-19 vaccine or a placebo. The sample was peripheral blood, taken in a trial of Ad26.COV2.S vaccine versus placebo. V usage is TRBV12-3 or TRBV12-4 and J usage is TRBJ1-1; D might be TRBD1 (6 bases). Here the CDR3 reads CASSLGTATEAFF. The CDR3 coding sequence is TGTGCCAGCAGTTTAGGGACAGCCACTGAAGCTTTCTTT.